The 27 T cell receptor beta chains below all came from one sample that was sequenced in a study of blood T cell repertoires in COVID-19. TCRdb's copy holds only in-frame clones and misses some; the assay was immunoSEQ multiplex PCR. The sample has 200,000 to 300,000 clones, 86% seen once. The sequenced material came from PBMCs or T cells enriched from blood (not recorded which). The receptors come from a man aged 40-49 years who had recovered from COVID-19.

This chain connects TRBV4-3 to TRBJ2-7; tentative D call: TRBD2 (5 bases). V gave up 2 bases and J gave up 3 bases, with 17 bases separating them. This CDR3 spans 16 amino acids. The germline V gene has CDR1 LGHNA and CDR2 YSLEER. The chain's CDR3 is CASSQNLGLKIYEQYF. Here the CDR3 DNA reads TGCGCCAGCAGCCAAAATTTAGGACTCAAGATCTACGAGCAGTACTTC.

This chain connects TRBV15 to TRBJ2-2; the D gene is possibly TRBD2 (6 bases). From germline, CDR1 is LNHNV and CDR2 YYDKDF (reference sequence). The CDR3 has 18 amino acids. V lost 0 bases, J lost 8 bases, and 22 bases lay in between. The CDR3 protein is CATSREGLPPRSGGELFF. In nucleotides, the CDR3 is TGTGCCACCAGCAGAGAGGGCCTTCCTCCTCGGAGCGGGGGGGAGCTGTTTTTT.

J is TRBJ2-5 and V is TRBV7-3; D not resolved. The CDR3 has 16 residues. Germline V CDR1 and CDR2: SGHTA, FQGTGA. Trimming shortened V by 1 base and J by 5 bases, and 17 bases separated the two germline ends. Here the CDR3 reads CASSLRPPSARETQYF. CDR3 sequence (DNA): TGTGCCAGCAGCTTAAGACCCCCCTCCGCGAGGGAGACCCAGTACTTC.

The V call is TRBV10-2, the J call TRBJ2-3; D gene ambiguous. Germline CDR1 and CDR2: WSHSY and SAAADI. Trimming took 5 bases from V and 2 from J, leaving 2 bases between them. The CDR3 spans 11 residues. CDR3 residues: CASSLTDTQYF. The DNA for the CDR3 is TGCGCCAGCAGTCTCACAGATACGCAGTATTTT.

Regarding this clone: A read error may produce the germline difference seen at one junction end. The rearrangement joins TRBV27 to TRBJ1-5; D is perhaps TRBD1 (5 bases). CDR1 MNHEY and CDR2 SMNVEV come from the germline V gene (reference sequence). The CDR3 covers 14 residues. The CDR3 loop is CASSLSRENQPQHF. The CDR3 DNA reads TGTGCCAGCAGCTTATCCAGGGAAAATCAGCCCCAGCATTTT.

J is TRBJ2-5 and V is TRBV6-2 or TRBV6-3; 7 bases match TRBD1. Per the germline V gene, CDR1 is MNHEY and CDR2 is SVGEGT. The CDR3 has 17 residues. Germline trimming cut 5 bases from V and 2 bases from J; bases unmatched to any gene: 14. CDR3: CASSQLAGTEKQETQYF. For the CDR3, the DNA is TGTGCCAGCAGTCAACTGGCCGGGACAGAGAAACAAGAGACCCAGTACTTC.

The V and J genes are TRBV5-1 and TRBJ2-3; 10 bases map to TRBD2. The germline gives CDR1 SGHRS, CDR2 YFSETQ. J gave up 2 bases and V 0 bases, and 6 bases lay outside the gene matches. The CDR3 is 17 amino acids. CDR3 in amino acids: CASSLAASGSNTDTQYF. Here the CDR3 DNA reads TGCGCCAGCAGCTTGGCGGCTAGCGGGAGTAACACAGATACGCAGTATTTT. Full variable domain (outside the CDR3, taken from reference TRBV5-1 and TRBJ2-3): KAGVTQTPRYLIKTRGQQVTLSCSPISGHRSVSWYQQTPGQGLQFLFEYFSETQRNKGNFPGRFSGRQFSNSRSEMNVSTLELGDSALYLCASSLAASGSNTDTQYFGPGTRLTVL.

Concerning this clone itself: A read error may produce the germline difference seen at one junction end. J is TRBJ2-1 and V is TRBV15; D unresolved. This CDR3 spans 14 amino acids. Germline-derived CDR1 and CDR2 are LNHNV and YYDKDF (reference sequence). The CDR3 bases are TGTGCCACCAGCAGAGATTACTCCACTAATGGGCAGTTCTTC. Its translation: CATSRDYSTNGQFF.

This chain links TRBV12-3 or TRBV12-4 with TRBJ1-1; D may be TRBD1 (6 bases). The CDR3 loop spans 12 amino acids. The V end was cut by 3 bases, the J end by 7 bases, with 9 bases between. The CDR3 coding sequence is TGTGCCAGCAGTTTGACAGGCTATGAAGCTTTCTTT. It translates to CASSLTGYEAFF.

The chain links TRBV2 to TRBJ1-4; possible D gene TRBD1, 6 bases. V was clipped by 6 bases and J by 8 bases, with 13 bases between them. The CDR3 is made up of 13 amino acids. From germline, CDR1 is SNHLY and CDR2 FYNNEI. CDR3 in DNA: TGTGCCAGCAGACAGGGCAGGGCGGAAAAACTGTTTTTT. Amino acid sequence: CASRQGRAEKLFF.

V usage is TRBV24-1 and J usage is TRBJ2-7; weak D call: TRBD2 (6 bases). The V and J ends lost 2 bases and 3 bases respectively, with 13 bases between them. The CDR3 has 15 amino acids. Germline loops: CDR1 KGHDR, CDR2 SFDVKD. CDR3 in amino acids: CATSDSEVGGYEQYF. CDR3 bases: TGTGCCACCAGTGATTCCGAAGTGGGGGGCTACGAGCAGTACTTC.

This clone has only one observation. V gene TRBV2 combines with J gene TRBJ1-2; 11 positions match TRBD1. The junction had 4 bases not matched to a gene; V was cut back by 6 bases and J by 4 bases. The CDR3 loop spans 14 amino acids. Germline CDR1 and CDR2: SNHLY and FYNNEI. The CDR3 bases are TGTGCCAGCAGACGGACAGGGGGCGCCTATGGCTACACCTTC. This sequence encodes CASRRTGGAYGYTF.

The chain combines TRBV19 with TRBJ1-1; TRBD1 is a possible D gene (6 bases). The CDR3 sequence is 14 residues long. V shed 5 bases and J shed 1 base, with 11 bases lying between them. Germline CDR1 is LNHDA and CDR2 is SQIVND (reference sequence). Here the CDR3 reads CASSERGWNTEAFF. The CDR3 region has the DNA TGTGCCAGTAGTGAGAGGGGGTGGAACACTGAAGCTTTCTTT.

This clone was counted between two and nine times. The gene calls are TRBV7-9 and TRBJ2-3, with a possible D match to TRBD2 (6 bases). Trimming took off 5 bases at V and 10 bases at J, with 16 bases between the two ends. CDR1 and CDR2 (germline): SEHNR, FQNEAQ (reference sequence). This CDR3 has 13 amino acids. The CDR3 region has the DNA TGTGCCAGCAGCCCAGCTCTAGCGAACGCGCAGTATTTT. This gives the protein CASSPALANAQYF.

Written as DNA, the CDR3 is TGTGCCAGCACTTTACTAGCCCCCCCTTCCTACGAGCAGTACTTC. Amino acids: CASTLLAPPSYEQYF. The chain combines TRBV2 with TRBJ2-7; D perhaps matches TRBD2 (6 bases). The CDR3 length is 15 residues. From germline, CDR1 is SNHLY and CDR2 FYNNEI. The ends were cut back, 7 bases at V and 1 base at J, with 17 bases in the middle.

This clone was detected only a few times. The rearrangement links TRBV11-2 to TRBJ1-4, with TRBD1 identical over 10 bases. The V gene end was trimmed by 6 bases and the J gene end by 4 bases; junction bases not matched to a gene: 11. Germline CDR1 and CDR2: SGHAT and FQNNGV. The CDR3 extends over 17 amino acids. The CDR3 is CASSWPGQGSDNEKLFF. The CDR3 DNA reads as TGTGCCAGCAGTTGGCCGGGACAGGGGTCCGATAATGAAAAACTGTTTTTT.

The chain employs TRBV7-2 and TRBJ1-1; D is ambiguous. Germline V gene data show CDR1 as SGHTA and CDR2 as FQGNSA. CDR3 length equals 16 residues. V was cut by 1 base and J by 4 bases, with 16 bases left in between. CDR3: CASSLEPISYVTEAFF. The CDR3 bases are TGTGCCAGCAGCTTAGAACCGATTAGTTATGTCACTGAAGCTTTCTTT.

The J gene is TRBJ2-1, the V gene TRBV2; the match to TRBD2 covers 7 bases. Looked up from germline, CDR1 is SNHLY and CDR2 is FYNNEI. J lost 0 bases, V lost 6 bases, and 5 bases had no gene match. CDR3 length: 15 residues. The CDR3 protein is CASREGGSSYNEQFF. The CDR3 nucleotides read TGTGCCAGCAGGGAGGGCGGGAGCTCCTACAATGAGCAGTTCTTC. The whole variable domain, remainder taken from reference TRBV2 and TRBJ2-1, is EPEVTQTPSHQVTQMGQEVILRCVPISNHLYFYWYRQILGQKVEFLVSFYNNEISEKSEIFDDQFSVERPDGSNFTLKIRSTKLEDSAMYFCASREGGSSYNEQFFGPGTRLTVL.

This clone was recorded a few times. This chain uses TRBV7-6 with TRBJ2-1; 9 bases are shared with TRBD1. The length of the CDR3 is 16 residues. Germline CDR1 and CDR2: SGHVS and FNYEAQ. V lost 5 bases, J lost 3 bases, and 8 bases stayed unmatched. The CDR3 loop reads CASSRTGDTSYNEQFF. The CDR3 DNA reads TGTGCCAGCAGCCGGACAGGGGATACGAGCTACAATGAGCAGTTCTTC.

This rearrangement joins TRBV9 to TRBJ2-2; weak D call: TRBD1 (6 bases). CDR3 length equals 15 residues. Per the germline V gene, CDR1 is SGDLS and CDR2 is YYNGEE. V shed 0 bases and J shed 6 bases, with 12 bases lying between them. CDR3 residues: CASSVVKGEAGELFF. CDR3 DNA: TGTGCCAGCAGCGTAGTTAAGGGGGAAGCCGGGGAGCTGTTTTTT.

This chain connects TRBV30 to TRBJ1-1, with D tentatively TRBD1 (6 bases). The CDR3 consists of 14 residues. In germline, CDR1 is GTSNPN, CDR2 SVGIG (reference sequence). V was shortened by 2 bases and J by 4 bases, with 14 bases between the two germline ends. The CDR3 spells CAWSRDIPGTEAFF. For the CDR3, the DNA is TGTGCCTGGAGTAGGGACATACCGGGCACTGAAGCTTTCTTT.

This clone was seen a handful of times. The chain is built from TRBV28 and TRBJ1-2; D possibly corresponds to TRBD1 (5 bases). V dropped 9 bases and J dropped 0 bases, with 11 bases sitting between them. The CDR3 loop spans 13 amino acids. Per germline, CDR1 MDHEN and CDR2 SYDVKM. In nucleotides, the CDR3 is TGTGCCAGTCAATGGACAACTAACTATGGCTACACCTTC. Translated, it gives CASQWTTNYGYTF.

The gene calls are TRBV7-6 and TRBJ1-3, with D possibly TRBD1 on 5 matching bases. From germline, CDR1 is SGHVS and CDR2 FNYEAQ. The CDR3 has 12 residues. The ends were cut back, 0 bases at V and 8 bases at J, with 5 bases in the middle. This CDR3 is CASSLAGHTIYF. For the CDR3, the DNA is TGTGCCAGCAGCTTAGCGGGGCACACCATATATTTT.

CDR3 in DNA: TGTGCCAGCACCCCTCGGGCAGGGCGGGGCTACACCTTC. This gives the protein CASTPRAGRGYTF. The rearrangement uses TRBV6-5 and TRBJ1-2; a weak D match, TRBD1 (5 bases). This CDR3 is 13 amino acids long. The germline V gene encodes CDR1 MNHEY and CDR2 SVGAGI. Trimming pared 7 bases from V and 8 bases from J, leaving 17 bases between.

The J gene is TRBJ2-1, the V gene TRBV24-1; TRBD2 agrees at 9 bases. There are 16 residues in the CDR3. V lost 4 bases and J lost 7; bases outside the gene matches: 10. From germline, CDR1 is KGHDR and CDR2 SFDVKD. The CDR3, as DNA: TGTGCCACCAGTGACCGTCGGACTAGCGCCGTGAATGAGCAGTTCTTC. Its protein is CATSDRRTSAVNEQFF.

The DNA for the CDR3 is TGTGCCAGCAGGAGCGAAAACGGCTATGGCTACACCTTC. This encodes CASRSENGYGYTF. The rearrangement joins TRBV27 to TRBJ1-2, with D uncertain. The CDR3 consists of 13 residues. The germline V and J ends were trimmed by 6 bases and 4 bases, with 12 bases remaining between them. Per the germline V gene, CDR1 is MNHEY and CDR2 is SMNVEV (reference sequence).

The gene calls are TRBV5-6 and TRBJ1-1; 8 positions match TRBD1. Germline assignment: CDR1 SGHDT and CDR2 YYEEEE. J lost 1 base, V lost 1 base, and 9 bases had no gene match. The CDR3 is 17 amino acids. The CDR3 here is CASSLLPGGGSNTEAFF. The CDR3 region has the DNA TGTGCCAGCAGCTTGCTTCCAGGGGGCGGATCGAACACTGAAGCTTTCTTT.